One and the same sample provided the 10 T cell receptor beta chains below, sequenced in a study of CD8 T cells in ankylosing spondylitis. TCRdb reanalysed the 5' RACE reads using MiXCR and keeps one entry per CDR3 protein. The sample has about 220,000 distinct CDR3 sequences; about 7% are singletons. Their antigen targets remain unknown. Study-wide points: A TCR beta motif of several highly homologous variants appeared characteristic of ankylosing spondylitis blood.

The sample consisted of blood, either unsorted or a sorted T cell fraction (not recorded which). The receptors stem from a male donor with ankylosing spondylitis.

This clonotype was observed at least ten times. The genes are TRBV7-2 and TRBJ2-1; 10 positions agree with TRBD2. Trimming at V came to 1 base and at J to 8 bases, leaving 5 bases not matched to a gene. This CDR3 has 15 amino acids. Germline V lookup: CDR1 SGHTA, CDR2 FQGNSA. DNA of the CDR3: TGTGCCAGCAGCTTAGTAGCGGGAGGAACATATGAGCAGTTCTTC. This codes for CASSLVAGGTYEQFF.

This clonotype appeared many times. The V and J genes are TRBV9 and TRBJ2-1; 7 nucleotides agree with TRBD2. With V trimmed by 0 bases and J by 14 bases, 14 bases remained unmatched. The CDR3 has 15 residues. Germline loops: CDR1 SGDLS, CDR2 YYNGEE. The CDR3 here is CASSVAASGLLEEFF. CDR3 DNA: TGTGCCAGCAGCGTAGCGGCTAGCGGCCTACTAGAGGAGTTCTTC.

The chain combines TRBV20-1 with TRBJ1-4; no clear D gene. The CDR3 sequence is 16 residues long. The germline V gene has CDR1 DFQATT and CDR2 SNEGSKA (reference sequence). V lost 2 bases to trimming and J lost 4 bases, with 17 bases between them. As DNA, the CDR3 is TGCAGTGCTAGATCCCCTACGTCCTGGGTTAATGAAAAACTGTTTTTT. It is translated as CSARSPTSWVNEKLFF.

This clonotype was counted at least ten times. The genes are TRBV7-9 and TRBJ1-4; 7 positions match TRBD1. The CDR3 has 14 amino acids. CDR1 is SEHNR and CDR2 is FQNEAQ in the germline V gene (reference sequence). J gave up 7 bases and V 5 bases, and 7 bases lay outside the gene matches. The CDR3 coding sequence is TGTGCCAGCAGCCAAGACAGGGTTGGTGAAAAACTGTTTTTT. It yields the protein CASSQDRVGEKLFF.

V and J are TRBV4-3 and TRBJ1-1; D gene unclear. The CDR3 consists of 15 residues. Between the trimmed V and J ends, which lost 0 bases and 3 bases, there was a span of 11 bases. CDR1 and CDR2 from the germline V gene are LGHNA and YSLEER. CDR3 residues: CASSQDPGSDTEAFF. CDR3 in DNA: TGCGCCAGCAGCCAAGATCCGGGGTCAGACACTGAAGCTTTCTTT.

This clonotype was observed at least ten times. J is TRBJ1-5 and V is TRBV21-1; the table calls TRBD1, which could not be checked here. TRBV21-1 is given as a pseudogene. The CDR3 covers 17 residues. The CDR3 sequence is CASSHLKQGARSQPQHF. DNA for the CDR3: TGTGCCAGCAGCCATTTGAAACAGGGGGCGCGTTCTCAGCCCCAGCATTTT.

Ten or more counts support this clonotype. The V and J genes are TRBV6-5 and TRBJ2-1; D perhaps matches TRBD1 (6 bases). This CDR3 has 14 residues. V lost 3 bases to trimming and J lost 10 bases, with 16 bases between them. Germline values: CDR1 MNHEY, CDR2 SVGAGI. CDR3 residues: CASSYFAGEGEQFF. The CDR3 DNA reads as TGTGCCAGCAGTTATTTCGCAGGGGAAGGGGAGCAGTTCTTC.

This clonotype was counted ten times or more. DNA for the CDR3: TGCGCCAGCAGCTTTCCCCCTAGCGGGAGGGCCTCCTCCTACAATGAGCAGTTCTTC. Translation gives CASSFPPSGRASSYNEQFF. The chain is built from TRBV5-1 and TRBJ2-1, with 12 nucleotides matching TRBD2. CDR3 length: 19 residues. J gave up 0 bases and V 2 bases, and 9 bases lay outside the gene matches. Germline CDR1 is SGHRS and CDR2 is YFSETQ.

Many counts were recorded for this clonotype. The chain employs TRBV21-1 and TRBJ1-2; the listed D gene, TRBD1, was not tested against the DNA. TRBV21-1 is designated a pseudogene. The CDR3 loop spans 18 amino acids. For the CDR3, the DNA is TGTGCCAGCAGCCTACGACATAAAAGGACAGGGGTTTCCTATGGCTACACCTTC. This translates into CASSLRHKRTGVSYGYTF.

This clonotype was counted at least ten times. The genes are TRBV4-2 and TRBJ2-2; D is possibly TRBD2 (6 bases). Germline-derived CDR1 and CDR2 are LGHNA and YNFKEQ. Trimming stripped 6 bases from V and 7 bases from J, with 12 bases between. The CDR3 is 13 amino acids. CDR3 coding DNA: TGTGCCAGCAGGGAATCGGGGGTCGGGGAGCTGTTTTTT. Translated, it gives CASRESGVGELFF.